This T cell receptor (beta chain) was captured in a study of beta chain features in type 1 diabetes. The isolated RNA, all of it, was reverse transcribed, so expressed TCRB transcripts were what got sequenced. The protocol was immunoSEQ multiplex PCR, while the TCRdb copy is restricted to in-frame clones and leaves out a portion. The table lists fewer than 500,000 clones, roughly 14% of them singletons. The source of this sequence is a man younger than 40 in good health. Sequenced input: naive CD4+ T cells from blood.

In DNA, the CDR3 is TGCGCCAGCAGCTTGGCCGGGACAGGCCAAAGGGAGACCCAGTACTTC. As protein: CASSLAGTGQRETQYF. V usage is TRBV5-1 and J usage is TRBJ2-5; 8 bases map to TRBD1. In germline, CDR1 is SGHRS, CDR2 YFSETQ. CDR3 length: 16 residues. V was pared by 0 bases and J by 5 bases, with 9 bases of the junction left unmatched.